This T cell receptor (beta chain) was sequenced for a study of tumor-infiltrating lymphocytes in localized non-small cell lung cancer. TCRdb keeps only in-frame clones here, not all; method: immunoSEQ multiplex PCR. The repertoire includes around 16,000 clones, roughly 71% of them detected once, and 6% sits in the top ten. The germline CDR1 and CDR2 sequences are SEHNR and FQNEAQ (reference sequence). The junction had 8 bases not matched to a gene; V was cut back by 2 bases and J by 4 bases. This CDR3 has 16 residues. The clonotype was recovered from a human donor with non-small cell lung cancer. Sequencing was done on a sample of lung tumor tissue. J is TRBJ2-1 and V is TRBV7-9; 7 nucleotides agree with TRBD2. The CDR3 loop is CASSLPAGEGYNEQFF. CDR3 bases: TGTGCCAGCAGCTTACCGGCGGGAGAGGGGTACAATGAGCAGTTCTTC.